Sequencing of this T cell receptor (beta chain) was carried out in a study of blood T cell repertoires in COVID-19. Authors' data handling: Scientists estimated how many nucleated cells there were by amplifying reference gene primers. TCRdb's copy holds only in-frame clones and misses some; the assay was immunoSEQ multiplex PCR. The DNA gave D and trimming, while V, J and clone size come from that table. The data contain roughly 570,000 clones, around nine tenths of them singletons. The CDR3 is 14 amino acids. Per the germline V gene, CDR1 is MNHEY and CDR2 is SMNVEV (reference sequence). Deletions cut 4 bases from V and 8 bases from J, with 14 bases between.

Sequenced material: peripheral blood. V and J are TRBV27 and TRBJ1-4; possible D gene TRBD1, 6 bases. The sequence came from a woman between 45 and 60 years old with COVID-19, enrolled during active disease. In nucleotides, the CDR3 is TGTGCCAGCAGTTCGGACAGCGATGGGGAAAAACTGTTTTTT. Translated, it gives CASSSDSDGEKLFF. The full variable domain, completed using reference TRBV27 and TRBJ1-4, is EAQVTQNPRYLITVTGKKLTVTCSQNMNHEYMSWYRQDPGLGLRQIYYSMNVEVTDKGDVPEGYKVSRKEKRNFPLILESPSPNQTSLYFCASSSDSDGEKLFFGSGTQLSVL.